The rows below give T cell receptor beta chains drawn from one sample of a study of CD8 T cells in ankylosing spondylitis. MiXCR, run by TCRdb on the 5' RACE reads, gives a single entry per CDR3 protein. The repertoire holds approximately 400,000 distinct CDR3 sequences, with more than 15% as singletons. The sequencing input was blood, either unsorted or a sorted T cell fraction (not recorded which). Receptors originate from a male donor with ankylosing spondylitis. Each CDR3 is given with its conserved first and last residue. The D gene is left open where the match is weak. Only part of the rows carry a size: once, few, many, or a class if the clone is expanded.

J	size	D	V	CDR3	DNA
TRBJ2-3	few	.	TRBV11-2	CASSIGPPTWYF	TGTGCCAGCAGCATCGGGCCACCGACGTGGTATTTT
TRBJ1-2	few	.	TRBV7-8	CASSLVYTPAANYGYTF	TGTGCCAGCAGCTTAGTCTACACTCCTGCAGCTAACTATGGCTACACCTTC
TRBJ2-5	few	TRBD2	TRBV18	CASSSNLGGGETQYF	TGTGCCAGCTCATCAAACCTCGGCGGGGGTGAGACCCAGTACTTC
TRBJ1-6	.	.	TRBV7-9	CASSLGSGFYNSPLHF	TGTGCCAGCAGCCTCGGATCGGGGTTCTATAATTCACCCCTCCACTTT
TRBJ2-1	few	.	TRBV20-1	CSARVWPALAYNEQFF	TGCAGTGCTAGGGTATGGCCAGCCTTGGCCTACAATGAGCAGTTCTTC
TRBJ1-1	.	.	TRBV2	CASSEGRLNTEAFF	TGTGCCAGCAGTGAGGGACGGCTGAACACTGAAGCTTTCTTT
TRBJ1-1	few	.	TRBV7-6	CASSSSLGGTEAFF	TGTGCCAGCAGCTCCAGTTTGGGGGGGACTGAAGCTTTCTTT
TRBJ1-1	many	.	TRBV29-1	CSVPTSGGAVTEAFF	TGCAGCGTTCCGACGAGTGGAGGGGCGGTCACTGAAGCTTTCTTT
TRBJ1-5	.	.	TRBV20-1	CSARDLGHQPQHF	TGCAGTGCTAGAGATCTAGGGCATCAGCCCCAGCATTTT
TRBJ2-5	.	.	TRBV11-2	CASSLGRQHQETQYF	TGTGCCAGCAGCTTAGGAAGGCAGCACCAAGAGACCCAGTACTTC
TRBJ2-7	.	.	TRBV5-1	CASSFLAASYEQYF	TGCGCCAGCAGCTTCTTGGCGGCCTCCTACGAGCAGTACTTC
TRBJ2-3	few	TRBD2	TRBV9	CASSVGLAGGYTDTQYF	TGTGCCAGCAGCGTAGGGTTAGCGGGAGGTTACACAGATACGCAGTATTTT
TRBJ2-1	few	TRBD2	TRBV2	CASSEKVAGASEQFF	TGTGCCAGCAGTGAAAAGGTAGCGGGAGCTAGTGAGCAGTTCTTC
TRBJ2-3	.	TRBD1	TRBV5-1	CASSSGQGAWDTQYF	TGCGCCAGCAGCTCCGGACAGGGGGCGTGGGATACGCAGTATTTT
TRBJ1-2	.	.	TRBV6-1	CASSVKGGDYGYTF	TGTGCCAGCAGTGTGAAGGGGGGAGACTATGGCTACACCTTC
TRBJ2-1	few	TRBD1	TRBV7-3	CASSPSQGQTSFF	TGTGCCAGCAGCCCGAGCCAGGGACAGACCAGTTTCTTC
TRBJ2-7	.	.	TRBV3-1	CASSPTPPRYEQYF	TGTGCCAGCAGCCCGACCCCTCCGCGCTACGAGCAGTACTTC
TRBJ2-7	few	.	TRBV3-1	CASSPFGGDYEQYF	TGTGCCAGCAGCCCCTTCGGAGGGGACTACGAGCAGTACTTC